There are many counts of the clone carrying this T cell receptor beta chain. Diagnoses rested on clinical symptoms, serum thyroxine and TRAb, thyroid ultrasound and orbital computed tomography. This sample is drawn from a study of T cells in Graves' hyperthyroidism and ophthalmopathy. Study at large: The initial diagnosis was the point when peripheral blood was collected, ahead of any treatment.

It was RNA transcripts that yielded the amplified TCR beta CDR3 regions. An initial round of RT-PCR targeting the TCR CDR3 relied on the HTBI primer set. TCRdb re-derived calls from the multiplex PCR reads in MiXCR, one entry per CDR3 protein. The sample holds about 690,000 distinct CDR3 sequences; 15% to 20% are singletons and the top ten take around a sixth. Specimen: blood. The receptor's source is a man aged 50-60 years with Graves' hyperthyroidism.

The DNA for the CDR3 is TGTGCCAGTTTGAAGGGACAAAACTTATATCAGCCCCAGCATTTT. Protein: CASLKGQNLYQPQHF. The chain has TRBV28 and TRBJ1-5; D is possibly TRBD1 (6 bases). The CDR3 extends over 15 amino acids. V was shortened by 9 bases and J by 5 bases, with 20 bases between the two germline ends. Germline loops: CDR1 MDHEN, CDR2 SYDVKM.